This T cell receptor beta chain was profiled in a study of a mutant IDH1 vaccine in newly diagnosed glioma. Study-level information: Earlier treatment was radiotherapy, temozolomide, or both, with most getting both.

Generated by immunoSEQ multiplex PCR, the TCRdb table keeps only in-frame clones and is missing some. Here the sample spans tens of thousands of clones, roughly four fifths being singletons. Sample time point: week 35, safety follow-up. The content of each vaccine dose was 300 ug of mutant IDH1 20-mer peptide, and topical imiquimod accompanied it. Donors' newly diagnosed IDH1-mutant WHO grade 3 or 4 astrocytomas lacked nuclear ATRX. As concerns this clone: As yet, its antigen is unknown.

Germline V gives CDR1 PRHDT, CDR2 FYEKMQ (reference sequence). V was cut by 1 base and J by 3 bases, with 4 bases left in between. This CDR3 is built from 12 residues. The starting material was PBMCs, obtained from a glioma patient whose treatment included an IDH1 peptide vaccine. This clonotype was obtained from a man aged 40-50 years with glioma. The chain recombines TRBV13 with TRBJ2-7; no firm D call. The CDR3 here is CASSLAGYEQYF. In nucleotides, the CDR3 is TGTGCCAGCAGCTTAGCGGGCTACGAGCAGTACTTC.